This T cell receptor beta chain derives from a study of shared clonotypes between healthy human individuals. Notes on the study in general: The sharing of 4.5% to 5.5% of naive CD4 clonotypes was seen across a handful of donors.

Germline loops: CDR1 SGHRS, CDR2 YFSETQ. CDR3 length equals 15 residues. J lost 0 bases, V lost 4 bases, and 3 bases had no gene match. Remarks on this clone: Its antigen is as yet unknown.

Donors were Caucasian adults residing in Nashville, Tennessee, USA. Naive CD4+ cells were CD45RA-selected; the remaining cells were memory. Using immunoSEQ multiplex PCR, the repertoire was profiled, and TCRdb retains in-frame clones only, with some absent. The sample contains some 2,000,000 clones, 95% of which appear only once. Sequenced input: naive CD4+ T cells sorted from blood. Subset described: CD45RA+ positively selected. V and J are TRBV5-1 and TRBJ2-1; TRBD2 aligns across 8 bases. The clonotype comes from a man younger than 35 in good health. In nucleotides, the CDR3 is TGCGCCAGCAGCCTTAGCGGGACCTCCTACAATGAGCAGTTCTTC. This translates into CASSLSGTSYNEQFF.